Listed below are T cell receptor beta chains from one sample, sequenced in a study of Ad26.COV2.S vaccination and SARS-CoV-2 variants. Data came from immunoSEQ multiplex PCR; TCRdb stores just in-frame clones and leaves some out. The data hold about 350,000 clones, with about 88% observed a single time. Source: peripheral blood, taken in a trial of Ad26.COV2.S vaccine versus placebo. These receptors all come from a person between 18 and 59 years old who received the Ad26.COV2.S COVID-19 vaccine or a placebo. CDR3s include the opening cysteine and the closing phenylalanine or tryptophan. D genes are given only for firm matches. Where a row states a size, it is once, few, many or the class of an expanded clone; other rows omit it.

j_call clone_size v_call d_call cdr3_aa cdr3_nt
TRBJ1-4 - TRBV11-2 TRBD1 CASSLDRDSINEKLFF TGTGCCAGCAGCTTAGATAGGGACAGTATTAATGAAAAACTGTTTTTT
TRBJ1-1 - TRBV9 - CASSVVGEGTEAFF TGTGCCAGCAGCGTAGTGGGGGAAGGGACTGAAGCTTTCTTT
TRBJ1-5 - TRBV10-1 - CASTNPPGQPQHF TGCGCCAGCACCAATCCCCCGGGACAGCCCCAGCATTTT
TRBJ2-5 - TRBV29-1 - CSVGVIRETQYF TGCAGCGTCGGGGTTATCAGGGAGACCCAGTACTTC
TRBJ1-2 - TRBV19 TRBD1 CASSLGQGRVGYGYTF TGTGCCAGTAGTCTCGGACAGGGACGTGTGGGGTATGGCTACACCTTC
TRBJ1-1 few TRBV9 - CASSAWAGTEAFF TGTGCCAGCAGCGCCTGGGCGGGCACTGAAGCTTTCTTT
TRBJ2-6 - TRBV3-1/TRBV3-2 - CASSPDARGANVLTF TGTGCCAGCAGCCCGGACGCACGGGGGGCCAACGTCCTGACTTTC
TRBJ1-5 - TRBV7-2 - CASSPWQGNQPQHF TGTGCCAGCAGCCCGTGGCAGGGAAATCAGCCCCAGCATTTT
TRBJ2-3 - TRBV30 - CAWSGGTDTQYF TGTGCCTGGAGTGGTGGCACAGATACGCAGTATTTT
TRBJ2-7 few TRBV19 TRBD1 CASSAGTAAYEQYF TGTGCCAGTAGTGCCGGGACAGCCGCCTACGAGCAGTACTTC
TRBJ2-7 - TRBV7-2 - CASSFGKGAYEQYF TGTGCCAGCAGCTTCGGCAAGGGGGCCTACGAGCAGTACTTC
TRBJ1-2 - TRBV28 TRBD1 CASSRPGTGYGNYGYTF TGTGCCAGCAGTCGTCCCGGGACAGGGTACGGGAACTATGGCTACACCTTC
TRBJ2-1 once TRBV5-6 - CASSLPGAHNEQFF TGTGCCAGCAGCTTGCCGGGGGCGCACAATGAGCAGTTCTTC
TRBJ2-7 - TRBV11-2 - CASSPYPYEQYF TGTGCCAGCAGCCCGTACCCATACGAGCAGTACTTC
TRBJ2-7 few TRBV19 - CASSTGLSISSEQYF TGTGCCAGTAGCACGGGACTCTCGATCTCCTCCGAGCAGTACTTC
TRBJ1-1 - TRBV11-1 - CASSTRFDGITEAFF TGTGCCAGCAGCACACGGTTTGACGGGATCACTGAAGCTTTCTTT
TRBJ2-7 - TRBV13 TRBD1 CASSRSGQVIYEQYF TGTGCCAGCAGCCGCTCCGGACAGGTTATTTACGAGCAGTACTTC
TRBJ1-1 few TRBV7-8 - CAIKSGTANTEAFF TGTGCCATCAAATCCGGGACGGCGAACACTGAAGCTTTCTTT
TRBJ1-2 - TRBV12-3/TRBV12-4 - CASTPLSGYTF TGTGCCAGCACCCCCCTGTCCGGCTACACCTTC
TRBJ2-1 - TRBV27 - CASSSLDYSYNEQFF TGTGCCAGCAGTTCATTGGACTACAGCTACAATGAGCAGTTCTTC
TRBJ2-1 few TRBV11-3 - CASSSPRVNEQFF TGTGCCAGCAGCTCCCCAAGGGTGAATGAGCAGTTCTTC
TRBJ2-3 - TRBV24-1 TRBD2 CATSDFSGGSTDTQYF TGTGCCACCAGTGATTTCAGCGGGGGATCCACAGATACGCAGTATTTT
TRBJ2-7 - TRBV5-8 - CASNFPDGYEQYF TGTGCCAGCAACTTTCCGGACGGCTACGAGCAGTACTTC
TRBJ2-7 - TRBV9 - CASSPRLTGEQYF TGTGCCAGCAGCCCCCGGTTGACTGGCGAGCAGTACTTC
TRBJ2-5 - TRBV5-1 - CASSLGRETQYF TGCGCCAGCAGCTTGGGAAGAGAGACCCAGTACTTC
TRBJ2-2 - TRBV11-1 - CASSSLRSNTGELFF TGTGCCAGCAGCTCCCTCAGGTCGAACACCGGGGAGCTGTTTTTT
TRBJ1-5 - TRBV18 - CASSPGVSNQPQHF TGTGCCAGCTCACCAGGGGTGAGCAATCAGCCCCAGCATTTT
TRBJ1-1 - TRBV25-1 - CASSERSEAFF TGTGCCAGCAGTGAAAGGAGTGAAGCTTTCTTT
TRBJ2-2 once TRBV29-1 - CSVGMTSTGELFF TGCAGCGTTGGGATGACGTCCACCGGGGAGCTGTTTTTT
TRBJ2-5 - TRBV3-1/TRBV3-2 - CASSLRGQETQYF TGTGCCAGCAGCCTCCGGGGGCAAGAGACCCAGTACTTC
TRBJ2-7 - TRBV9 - CASSVGGGPYEQYF TGTGCCAGCAGCGTAGGGGGGGGGCCCTACGAGCAGTACTTC
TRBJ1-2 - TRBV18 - CASSPPSASLLYGYTF TGTGCCAGCTCACCACCGTCGGCCTCTCTCCTTTATGGCTACACCTTC
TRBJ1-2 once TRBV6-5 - CASSYGGGTNYGYTF TGTGCCAGCAGTTACGGGGGCGGTACTAACTATGGCTACACCTTC